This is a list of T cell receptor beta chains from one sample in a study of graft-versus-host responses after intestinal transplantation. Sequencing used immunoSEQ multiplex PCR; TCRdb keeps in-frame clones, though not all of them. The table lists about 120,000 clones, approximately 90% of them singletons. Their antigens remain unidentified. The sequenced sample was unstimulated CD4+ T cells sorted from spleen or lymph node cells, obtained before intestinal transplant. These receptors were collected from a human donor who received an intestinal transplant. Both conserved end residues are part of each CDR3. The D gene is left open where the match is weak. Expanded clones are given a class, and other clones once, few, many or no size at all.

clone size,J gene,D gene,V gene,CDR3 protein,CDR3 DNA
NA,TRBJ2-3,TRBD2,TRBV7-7,CASSLGLAVTDTQYF,TGTGCCAGCAGCCTGGGACTAGCGGTAACAGATACGCAGTATTTT
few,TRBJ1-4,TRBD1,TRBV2,CASRRTGLNEKLFF,TGTGCCAGCAGGAGGACAGGCCTTAATGAAAAACTGTTTTTT
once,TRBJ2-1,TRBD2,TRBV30,CAWSDLGGDTYNEQFF,TGTGCCTGGAGTGATTTGGGAGGGGATACCTACAATGAGCAGTTCTTC
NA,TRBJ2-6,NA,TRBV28,CASSLFGTNLSGANVLTF,TGTGCCAGCAGTTTATTTGGGACAAATCTCTCTGGGGCCAACGTCCTGACTTTC
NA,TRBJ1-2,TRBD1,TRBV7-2,CASSPDRGNYGYTF,TGTGCCAGCAGCCCGGACAGGGGTAACTATGGCTACACCTTC
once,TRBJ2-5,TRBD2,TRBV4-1,CASSQVPTSGETQYF,TGCGCCAGCAGCCAAGTTCCGACTAGCGGGGAGACCCAGTACTTC
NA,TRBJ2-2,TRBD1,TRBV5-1,CASSVYRGQGGELFF,TGCGCCAGCAGCGTATACAGGGGGCAAGGCGGGGAGCTGTTTTTT
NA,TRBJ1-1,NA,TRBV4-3,CASSQDPDKNTEAFF,TGCGCCAGCAGCCAAGATCCGGACAAGAACACTGAAGCTTTCTTT
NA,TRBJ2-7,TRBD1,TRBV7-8,CASSTDRAYEQYF,TGTGCCAGCAGCACCGACAGGGCCTACGAGCAGTACTTC
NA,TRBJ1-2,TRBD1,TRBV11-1,CASSSRQGNGYTF,TGTGCCAGCAGCTCGAGACAGGGGAATGGCTACACCTTC
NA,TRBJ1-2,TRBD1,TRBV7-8,CASSSYQGQPFYGYTF,TGTGCCAGCAGCTCATACCAGGGACAGCCTTTCTATGGCTACACCTTC
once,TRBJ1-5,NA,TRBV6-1,CASSTGSPSNQPQHF,TGTGCCAGCAGCACAGGGAGCCCTAGCAATCAGCCCCAGCATTTT
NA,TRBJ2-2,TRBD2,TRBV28,CASSFRTSGSTGELFF,TGTGCCAGCAGTTTCAGGACTAGCGGGAGCACCGGGGAGCTGTTTTTT
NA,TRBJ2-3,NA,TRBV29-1,CSVERVRGTSTDTQYF,TGCAGCGTTGAAAGGGTCAGGGGTACTAGCACAGATACGCAGTATTTT
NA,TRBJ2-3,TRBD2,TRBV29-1,CSVAGTSGTSTDTQYF,TGCAGCGTCGCCGGGACTAGCGGTACTAGCACAGATACGCAGTATTTT
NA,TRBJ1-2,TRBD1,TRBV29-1,CSVDRGDNYGYTF,TGCAGCGTCGACAGGGGCGACAACTATGGCTACACCTTC
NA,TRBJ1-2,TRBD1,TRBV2,CASNGQGRAGYTF,TGTGCCAGCAATGGACAGGGACGGGCTGGCTACACCTTC
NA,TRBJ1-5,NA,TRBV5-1,CASSLYINQPQHF,TGCGCCAGCAGCTTATATATCAATCAGCCCCAGCATTTT
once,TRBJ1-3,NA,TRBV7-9,CAYDSFSGNTIYF,TGTGCTTACGACAGCTTCTCTGGAAACACCATATATTTT
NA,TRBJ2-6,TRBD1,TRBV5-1,CASSLAKTGVYGANVLTF,TGCGCCAGCAGCTTGGCCAAGACAGGGGTCTATGGGGCCAACGTCCTGACTTTC
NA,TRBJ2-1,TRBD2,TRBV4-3,CASSQVWGLAVHEQFF,TGCGCCAGCAGCCAAGTGTGGGGACTAGCGGTCCATGAGCAGTTCTTC
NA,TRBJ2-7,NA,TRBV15,CATSRGAAYEQYF,TGTGCCACCAGCAGAGGCGCGGCCTACGAGCAGTACTTC
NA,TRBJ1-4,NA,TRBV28,CASSSYTPGEFEKLFF,TGTGCCAGCAGTTCATATACTCCAGGGGAATTTGAAAAACTGTTTTTT
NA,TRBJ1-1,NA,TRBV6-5,CASISGLGIEAFF,TGTGCCAGCATATCAGGGCTCGGAATTGAAGCTTTCTTT
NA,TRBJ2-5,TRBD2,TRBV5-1,CASSLGHRGTSGYQETQYF,TGCGCCAGCAGCTTGGGGCACAGGGGGACTAGCGGGTACCAAGAGACCCAGTACTTC
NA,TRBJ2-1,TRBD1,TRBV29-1,CSVVGTGGNEQFF,TGCAGCGTTGTCGGGACAGGGGGCAATGAGCAGTTCTTC
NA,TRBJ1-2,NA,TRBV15,CATSREQAPAGGYTF,TGTGCCACCAGCAGAGAACAGGCTCCCGCAGGGGGCTACACCTTC
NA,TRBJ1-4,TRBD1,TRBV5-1,CASSSRDRAEKLFF,TGCGCCAGCAGCTCCCGGGACAGGGCTGAAAAACTGTTTTTT
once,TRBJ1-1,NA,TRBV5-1,CASSALYREGNTEAFF,TGCGCCAGCAGCGCGCTATACAGGGAGGGGAACACTGAAGCTTTCTTT
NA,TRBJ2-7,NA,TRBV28,CASSSHGTSYLYEQYF,TGTGCCAGCAGTTCGCACGGGACATCCTACCTTTACGAGCAGTACTTC
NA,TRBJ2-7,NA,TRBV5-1,CASSSMELTYEQYF,TGCGCCAGCAGCTCTATGGAGCTTACCTACGAGCAGTACTTC
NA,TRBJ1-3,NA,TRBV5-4,CASSLDRNTIYF,TGTGCCAGCAGCTTGGACAGAAACACCATATATTTT
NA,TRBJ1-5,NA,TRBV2,CASSEARTASNQPQHF,TGTGCCAGCAGTGAAGCGAGGACAGCGAGCAATCAGCCCCAGCATTTT
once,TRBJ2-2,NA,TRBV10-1,CASSGNRGGNTGELFF,TGCGCCAGCAGTGGGAACAGGGGAGGGAACACCGGGGAGCTGTTTTTT